This T cell receptor beta chain was documented in a study of cytomegalovirus exposure and HLA in healthy donors. Findings and limits, study-wide: Later on, an analysis tied 15,000 or so TCR beta sequences to HLA alleles at 0.05 false discovery rate. CMV serostatus was the only immune exposure information that was available.

V gave up 4 bases and J gave up 3 bases, with 12 bases separating them. The CDR3 extends over 14 amino acids. The germline CDR1 and CDR2 sequences are SNHLY and FYNNEI. As for this clone: Its antigen is undetermined.

Vbeta (60) and Jbeta (13) primers were used in the PCR. The protocol was immunoSEQ multiplex PCR, while the TCRdb copy is restricted to in-frame clones and leaves out a portion. The table records approximately 130,000 clones, around 78% of them present only once. The material sequenced was PBMCs. This TCR was sampled from a man aged 35 to 55 in good health and CMV-seronegative. The rearrangement uses TRBV2 and TRBJ1-1; perhaps TRBD1 as D (6 bases). CDR3 residues: CASSASGVDTEAFF. In nucleotides, the CDR3 is TGTGCCAGCAGTGCGTCAGGGGTGGACACTGAAGCTTTCTTT.